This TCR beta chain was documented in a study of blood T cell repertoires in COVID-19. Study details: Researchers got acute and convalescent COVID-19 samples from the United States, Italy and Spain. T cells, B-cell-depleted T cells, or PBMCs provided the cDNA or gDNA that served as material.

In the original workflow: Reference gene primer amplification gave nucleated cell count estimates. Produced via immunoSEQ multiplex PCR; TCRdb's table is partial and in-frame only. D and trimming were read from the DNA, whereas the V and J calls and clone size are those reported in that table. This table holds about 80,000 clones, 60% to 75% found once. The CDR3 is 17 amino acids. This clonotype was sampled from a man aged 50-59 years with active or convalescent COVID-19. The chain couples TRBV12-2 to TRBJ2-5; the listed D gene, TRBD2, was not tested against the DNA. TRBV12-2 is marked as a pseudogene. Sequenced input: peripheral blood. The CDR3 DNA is TGTGCAAGTCCCGACAGACCTAGCCTCCTCGCGGGGGAGACCCAGTACTTC. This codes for CASPDRPSLLAGETQYF.